What follows are 10 T cell receptor beta chains derived from one specimen sequenced in a study of blood T cells in healthy people across ages. A sample-barcoded 5' primer and a J-beta primer mix were used in a second PCR of roughly 7 to 11 cycles. Via MiXCR, TCRdb re-called the 5' RACE reads, giving one row per CDR3 protein. The repertoire holds roughly 1.7 million distinct CDR3 sequences, with approximately 32% as singletons. The sample was blood. Every receptor here comes from a woman in her 30s in good health.

This chain connects TRBV14 to TRBJ2-3, with unresolved D. The CDR3 is 15 amino acids. V was cut by 1 base and J by 3 bases, with 11 bases left in between. CDR1 and CDR2 (germline): SGHDN, FVKESK. CDR3 in amino acids: CASSQATFTTDTQYF. The CDR3 region has the DNA TGTGCCAGCAGCCAAGCGACTTTCACTACAGATACGCAGTATTTT. The variable domain in full, with the rest retrieved from reference TRBV14 and TRBJ2-3, is EAGVTQFPSHSVIEKGQTVTLRCDPISGHDNLYWYRRVMGKEIKFLLHFVKESKQDESGMPNNRFLAERTGGTYSTLKVQPAELEDSGVYFCASSQATFTTDTQYFGPGTRLTVL.

The chain is built from TRBV2 and TRBJ2-1, with D hard to call. The V and J ends lost 7 bases and 10 bases respectively, with 11 bases between them. The germline CDR1 and CDR2 sequences are SNHLY and FYNNEI. CDR3 length: 11 amino acids. The CDR3 nucleotides read TGTGCCAGCATCCGGGCCAGGGAGCAGTTCTTC. Protein: CASIRAREQFF.

The genes are TRBV7-2 and TRBJ2-1, with D possibly being TRBD2 (5 bases). This CDR3 region has 15 residues. The germline CDR1 and CDR2 sequences are SGHTA and FQGNSA. The V end was cut by 4 bases, the J end by 4 bases, with 14 bases between. The CDR3 region has the DNA TGTGCCAGCAGCTCCGGACGGGGAATTTACAATGAGCAGTTCTTC. It is translated as CASSSGRGIYNEQFF.

This clonotype was observed a single time. With a much larger clone just one base away, this may be a read error. The J gene is TRBJ2-5, the V gene TRBV25-1; D is undetermined. Trimming removed 3 bases from V and 5 bases from J, with 10 bases in between. The CDR3 is 13 residues long. Looked up from germline, CDR1 is MGHDK and CDR2 is SYGVNS. The chain's CDR3 is CASSETRWETQYF. DNA for the CDR3: TGTGCCAGCAGTGAGACCAGGTGGGAGACCCAGTACTTC.

This clonotype has a single count. The junction does not match germline at one end; this may be a read error. The chain uses TRBV7-3 and TRBJ2-5; D is unclear. The V gene's germline CDR1 is SGHTA and CDR2 FQGTGA. This CDR3 has 17 amino acids. DNA of the CDR3: TGTGCCGGCAGCCTCAAACCCCCTCAATTGGGCCAAGAGACCCAGTACTTC. It is translated as CAGSLKPPQLGQETQYF.

The chain links TRBV21-1 to TRBJ2-1; the tabulated D call, TRBD1, remains unverified against the DNA. TRBV21-1 is assigned pseudogene status. The length of the CDR3 is 15 residues. In DNA form, the CDR3 reads TGTGCCAGCAGCTCCAGGGGGGGTATTACTAATGAGCAGTTCTTC. It translates to CASSSRGGITNEQFF.

The chain has TRBV20-1 and TRBJ2-5, with TRBD1 matching over 9 bases. The tail of the sequence fits TRBJ2-7 better, so the J call may be wrong. Germline V gene lookup returns CDR1 DFQATT and CDR2 SNEGSKA (reference sequence). The CDR3 sequence is 16 residues long. The DNA for the CDR3 is TGCAGTGCTAGTGATGGCACCCCCGGACAGGGGTCCGAGCAGTACTTC. It translates to CSASDGTPGQGSEQYF.

In this sample, this clonotype turned up a few times. The chain joins TRBV3-1 to TRBJ1-2, with TRBD1 matching 8 bases. The CDR3 is 15 amino acids. Germline values: CDR1 LGHDT, CDR2 YNNKEL (reference sequence). V was pared by 2 bases and J by 6 bases, with 8 bases of the junction left unmatched. The CDR3: CASSQLDREHHGYTF. CDR3 nucleotides: TGTGCCAGCAGCCAACTGGACAGGGAACATCATGGCTACACCTTC.

This clonotype has more than one count but fewer than ten. The chain is built from TRBV20-1 and TRBJ2-5; a weak D match, TRBD1 (7 bases). Trimming took off 6 bases at V and 5 bases at J, with 16 bases between the two ends. Germline CDR1 and CDR2: DFQATT and SNEGSKA (reference sequence). The CDR3 loop spans 13 amino acids. The CDR3 sequence: CSAHRGREETQYF. The CDR3 nucleotides read TGCAGTGCCCACAGGGGTCGGGAGGAGACCCAGTACTTC.

This clonotype was seen many times. The chain carries TRBV27 and TRBJ1-5; D uncertain. CDR3 length: 14 residues. Germline V gene lookup returns CDR1 MNHEY and CDR2 SMNVEV (reference sequence). The germline V and J ends were trimmed by 4 bases and 5 bases, with 12 bases remaining between them. The CDR3 nucleotides are TGTGCCAGCAGTTGGGTTCGGGATGATCAGCCCCAGCATTTT. Translation gives CASSWVRDDQPQHF.